This T cell receptor beta chain was recovered during a study of shared T cell receptors in the human thymus. Produced via immunoSEQ multiplex PCR; TCRdb's table is partial and in-frame only. The sample has roughly 550,000 clones; about 80% are singletons. Trimming removed 0 bases at V and 12 bases at J, with 15 bases between. Germline V gene data show CDR1 as SGHRS and CDR2 as YFSETQ. The CDR3 runs 14 residues. A further study also used this sample, focusing on human thymus T cells. That work states: Thymic repertoires from unrelated individuals overlapped highly, related research reported.

The V and J genes are TRBV5-1 and TRBJ1-4; possible D gene TRBD1, 5 bases. Sequenced input: thymocytes. This clonotype was obtained from a boy younger than two with a congenital heart defect. CDR3 DNA sequence: TGCGCCAGCAGCTTGGACAGGTTTGCCTTGGAACTGTTTTTT. Its protein product is CASSLDRFALELFF.